The clone carrying this TCR beta chain occurred a few times. Its antigen is unknown. This CDR3 region has 14 residues. Germline V gene lookup returns CDR1 SGDLS and CDR2 YYNGEE. Trimming removed 3 bases from V and 7 bases from J, with 11 bases in between. The data derive from a study of T cells after yellow fever vaccination. General study results and limits: The CD4 compartment and the CD8 compartment contained a small share of clonotypes in common. Abundant bulk-population clonotypes could contaminate the FACS-sorted repertoires.

TCRdb called the 5' RACE reads again in MiXCR, with one record for every CDR3 protein. The sample has about 340,000 distinct CDR3 sequences; 3% to 4.5% are singletons. The source material was PBMCs, sampled 5 days after the yellow fever booster vaccination. This chain connects TRBV9 to TRBJ1-6; TRBD1 is a possible D gene (5 bases). The TCR sequence derives from a man in his late teens or twenties who received the YFV17D yellow fever vaccine. The CDR3 DNA sequence: TGTGCCAGCAGCGCGCGGTCAGGGAATTCACCCCTCCACTTT. Its translation is CASSARSGNSPLHF.